The T cell receptor (beta chain) under discussion was sequenced for a study of shared clonotypes between healthy human individuals. Notes on the study in general: Naive subsets usually exceeded memory subsets in estimated richness.

Measured with immunoSEQ multiplex PCR; TCRdb has only the in-frame clones, and not every one. The sample holds 850,000 to 1,200,000 clones; 70% to 80% are singletons and the top ten take about 1.5%. The donor cohort consisted entirely of Caucasian adults residing in Nashville, Tennessee. CDR1 is SNHLY, CDR2 FYNNEI, per germline. Trimming cost V 5 bases and J 0 bases; bases outside gene matches: 12. The CDR3 is 18 residues long. With regard to this clone: What it binds is unknown.

Material for sequencing was memory CD4+ T cells sorted from blood. Specified subset: CD45RA-negative fraction. The TCR was taken from a man between 18 and 29 years old in good health. The chain has TRBV2 and TRBJ1-5, with 8 positions matching TRBD1. The CDR3 sequence: CASSRQGWELYSNQPQHF. CDR3 DNA sequence: TGTGCCAGCAGTAGACAGGGGTGGGAGTTGTATAGCAATCAGCCCCAGCATTTT.